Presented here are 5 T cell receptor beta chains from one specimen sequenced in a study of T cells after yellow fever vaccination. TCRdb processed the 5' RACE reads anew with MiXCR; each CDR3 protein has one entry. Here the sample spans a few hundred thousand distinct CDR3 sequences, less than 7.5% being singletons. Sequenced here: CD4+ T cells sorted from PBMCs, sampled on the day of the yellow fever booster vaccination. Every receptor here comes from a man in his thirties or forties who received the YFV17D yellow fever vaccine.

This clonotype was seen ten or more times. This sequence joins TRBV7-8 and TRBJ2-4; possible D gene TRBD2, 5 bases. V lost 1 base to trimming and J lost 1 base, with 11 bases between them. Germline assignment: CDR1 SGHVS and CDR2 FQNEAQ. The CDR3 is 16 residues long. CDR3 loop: CASSLEGRRAKNIQYF. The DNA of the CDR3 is TGTGCCAGCAGCTTAGAAGGCAGGAGGGCCAAAAACATTCAGTACTTC.

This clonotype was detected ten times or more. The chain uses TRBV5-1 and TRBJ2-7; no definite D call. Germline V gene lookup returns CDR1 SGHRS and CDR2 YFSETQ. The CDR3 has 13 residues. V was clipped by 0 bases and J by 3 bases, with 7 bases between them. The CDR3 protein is CASSLGTFYEQYF. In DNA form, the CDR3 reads TGCGCCAGCAGCTTGGGAACCTTCTACGAGCAGTACTTC.

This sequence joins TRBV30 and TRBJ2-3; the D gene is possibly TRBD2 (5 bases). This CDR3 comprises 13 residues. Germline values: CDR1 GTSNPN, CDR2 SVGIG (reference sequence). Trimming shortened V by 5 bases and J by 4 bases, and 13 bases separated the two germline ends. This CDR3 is CAWDVRGADTQYF. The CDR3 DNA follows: TGTGCCTGGGACGTTCGGGGAGCAGATACGCAGTATTTT. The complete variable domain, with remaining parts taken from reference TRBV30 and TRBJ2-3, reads SQTIHQWPATLVQPVGSPLSLECTVEGTSNPNLYWYRQAAGRGLQLLFYSVGIGQISSEVPQNLSASRPQDRQFILSSKKLLLSDSGFYLCAWDVRGADTQYFGPGTRLTVL.

The CDR3 is CASSRLVASNTGELFF. CDR3 DNA: TGTGCCAGCAGCCGCCTGGTAGCGAGTAACACCGGGGAGCTGTTTTTT. The rearrangement joins TRBV7-2 to TRBJ2-2; D perhaps matches TRBD2 (5 bases). V was clipped by 5 bases and J by 2 bases, with 15 bases between them. The CDR3 has 16 amino acids. Germline CDR1 SGHTA, CDR2 FQGNSA.

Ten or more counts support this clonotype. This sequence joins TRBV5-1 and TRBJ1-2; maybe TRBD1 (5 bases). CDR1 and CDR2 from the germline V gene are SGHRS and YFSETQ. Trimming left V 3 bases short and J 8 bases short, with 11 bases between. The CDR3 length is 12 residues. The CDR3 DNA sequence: TGCGCCAGCAGCTCCCAGGGTGCGGGCTACACCTTC. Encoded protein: CASSSQGAGYTF.